Following are 25 T cell receptor beta chains from one sample sequenced in a study of blood T cell repertoires in COVID-19. Profiling relied on immunoSEQ multiplex PCR, and the TCRdb table lists in-frame clones only, not all of them. The sample shows some 240,000 clones, 84% of them seen only once. Source material: peripheral blood. These receptor sequences come from a woman aged 40 to 50 who had recovered from COVID-19.

The gene calls are TRBV25-1 and TRBJ2-7; D is perhaps TRBD2 (5 bases). The CDR3 has 15 amino acids. V lost 2 bases, J lost 0 bases, and 11 bases lay in between. Germline V gene data show CDR1 as MGHDK and CDR2 as SYGVNS. The CDR3 DNA follows: TGTGCCAGCAGTGAAAGGGAAGCGGACTCCTACGAGCAGTACTTC. Residues: CASSEREADSYEQYF.

The gene calls are TRBV7-7 and TRBJ2-7; 10 bases line up with TRBD1. J lost 2 bases, V lost 5 bases, and 3 bases had no gene match. This CDR3 spans 14 amino acids. CDR1 is SSHAT and CDR2 is FNYEAQ in the germline V gene (reference sequence). Here the CDR3 reads CASSLGQGAYEQYF. Written as DNA, the CDR3 is TGTGCCAGCAGCCTCGGACAGGGGGCCTACGAGCAGTACTTC.

V and J are TRBV5-1 and TRBJ2-1, with 8 bases fitting TRBD1. The ends lost 7 bases at V and 0 bases at J; junction bases unmatched: 3. This CDR3 contains 14 residues. Germline CDR1 is SGHRS and CDR2 is YFSETQ. CDR3 amino acids: CASSTGGSYNEQFF. DNA for the CDR3: TGCGCCAGCTCCACAGGGGGCTCCTACAATGAGCAGTTCTTC.

The chain has TRBV5-6 and TRBJ2-1; 8 nucleotides agree with TRBD1. Trimming removed 1 base from V and 4 bases from J; junction bases left unmatched: 1. The CDR3 runs to 14 residues. Germline V lookup: CDR1 SGHDT, CDR2 YYEEEE. This CDR3 is CASSLWDRYNEQFF. CDR3 nucleotides: TGTGCCAGCAGCTTGTGGGACAGGTACAATGAGCAGTTCTTC.

The chain joins TRBV2 to TRBJ2-3; D perhaps matches TRBD2 (5 bases). Trimming removed 4 bases from V and 2 bases from J, with 7 bases in between. Germline loops: CDR1 SNHLY, CDR2 FYNNEI. The CDR3 has 13 residues. The CDR3 sequence: CASSVRVTDTQYF. CDR3 in DNA: TGTGCCAGCAGTGTGAGGGTCACAGATACGCAGTATTTT.

This clone was recorded a few times. The chain employs TRBV5-1 and TRBJ1-5, with 7 bases fitting TRBD1. The CDR3 extends over 15 amino acids. Per the germline V gene, CDR1 is SGHRS and CDR2 is YFSETQ. V shed 0 bases and J 6 bases; nucleotides not matched to a gene: 6. The CDR3 region is CASSLGTGDGQPQHF. The CDR3, as DNA: TGCGCCAGCAGCTTGGGAACAGGGGACGGTCAGCCCCAGCATTTT.

V and J are TRBV6-5 and TRBJ1-2, with D possibly matching TRBD1 (5 bases). CDR1 MNHEY and CDR2 SVGAGI come from the germline V gene. The CDR3 totals 14 residues. V lost 4 bases and J lost 5, with 14 bases in between. The CDR3 bases are TGTGCCAGCAGTTCAGGGCCTCCTGGGTATGGCTACACCTTC. It is translated as CASSSGPPGYGYTF.

The V call is TRBV18, the J call TRBJ1-1; D uncertain. V lost 3 bases to trimming and J lost 2 bases, with 4 bases between them. The CDR3 extends over 12 amino acids. Germline V gene lookup returns CDR1 KGHSH and CDR2 LQKENI. Here the CDR3 reads CASSPFNTEAFF. For the CDR3, the DNA is TGTGCCAGCTCACCCTTTAACACTGAAGCTTTCTTT.

This chain uses TRBV9 with TRBJ2-5; D might be TRBD2 (6 bases). The CDR3 is 15 residues long. Germline assignment: CDR1 SGDLS and CDR2 YYNGEE. V lost 0 bases and J lost 5, with 14 bases in between. The chain's CDR3 is CASSVEAGWGETQYF. The CDR3 region has the DNA TGTGCCAGCAGCGTAGAAGCGGGTTGGGGGGAGACCCAGTACTTC.

The chain uses TRBV5-1 and TRBJ2-1, with D possibly matching TRBD2 (6 bases). CDR3 length: 16 residues. Per the germline V gene, CDR1 is SGHRS and CDR2 is YFSETQ. Trimming left V 4 bases short and J 2 bases short, with 16 bases between. The CDR3 bases are TGCGCCAGCAGCCCAACTAGCTTCTCGACCTACAATGAGCAGTTCTTC. Protein sequence: CASSPTSFSTYNEQFF.

The chain combines TRBV18 with TRBJ2-4, with D possibly being TRBD2 (6 bases). Deletions cut 1 base from V and 0 bases from J, with 13 bases between. CDR1 and CDR2 from the germline V gene are KGHSH and LQKENI. The CDR3 extends over 17 amino acids. The CDR3 nucleotides are TGTGCCAGCTCACCACTGGCAGGAGGGAGAGCCAAAAACATTCAGTACTTC. This encodes CASSPLAGGRAKNIQYF.

This clone was seen once. The rearrangement uses TRBV7-8 and TRBJ2-2, with D maybe TRBD2 (6 bases). With 8 bases removed from V and 6 bases from J, the gap between germline ends came to 19 bases. The CDR3 contains 15 residues. Germline V lookup: CDR1 SGHVS, CDR2 FQNEAQ. The CDR3 DNA follows: TGTGCCAGCGTCCTCCGTGGGGGGTTGGCCGGGGAGCTGTTTTTT. Encoded protein: CASVLRGGLAGELFF. The complete variable domain, with remaining parts taken from reference TRBV7-8 and TRBJ2-2, reads GAGVSQSPRYKVAKRGQDVALRCDPISGHVSLFWYQQALGQGPEFLTYFQNEAQLDKSGLPSDRFFAERPEGSVSTLKIQRTQQEDSAVYLCASVLRGGLAGELFFGEGSRLTVL.

This sequence joins TRBV11-2 and TRBJ2-1; TRBD2 matches 8 bases. The CDR3 consists of 16 residues. Trimming took 2 bases from V and 7 from J; bases not matched to a gene: 10. CDR1 is SGHAT and CDR2 is FQNNGV in the germline V gene. CDR3 region: CASSLSVAGSRNEQFF. In DNA form, the CDR3 reads TGTGCCAGCAGCTTATCCGTAGCGGGGAGTAGAAATGAGCAGTTCTTC.

J is TRBJ2-5 and V is TRBV15, with a weak D call TRBD2 (6 bases). Germline assignment: CDR1 LNHNV and CDR2 YYDKDF (reference sequence). This CDR3 spans 14 amino acids. Deletions cut 0 bases from V and 5 bases from J, with 10 bases between. This chain's CDR3 is CATSRELAVETQYF. CDR3 sequence (DNA): TGTGCCACCAGCAGAGAACTAGCCGTTGAGACCCAGTACTTC.

The rearrangement uses TRBV27 and TRBJ1-2; 7 bases fit TRBD1. The CDR3 runs 13 residues. The V segment lost 4 bases and the J segment 7 bases; nucleotides outside the gene matches: 6. Germline V gene data show CDR1 as MNHEY and CDR2 as SMNVEV (reference sequence). CDR3 coding DNA: TGTGCCAGCAGTTCGACAGGGACGGGTGGCTACACCTTC. This codes for CASSSTGTGGYTF.

This clone was observed a few times. CDR3 nucleotides: TGTGCCAGCTCACTTCGACAGAACTGGCACACTGAAGCTTTCTTT. This gives the protein CASSLRQNWHTEAFF. V is TRBV18 and J is TRBJ1-1; D may be TRBD1 (5 bases). Germline assignment: CDR1 KGHSH and CDR2 LQKENI. Trimming took 4 bases from V and 3 from J, leaving 15 bases between them. The CDR3 sequence is 15 residues long.

The chain couples TRBV9 to TRBJ1-1, with TRBD1 identical over 8 bases. The V and J ends lost 3 bases and 2 bases, in that order; junction bases with no gene match: 6. The CDR3 totals 15 residues. Germline CDR1 and CDR2: SGDLS and YYNGEE. The CDR3 spells CASSGRTGGNTEAFF. For the CDR3, the DNA is TGTGCCAGCAGCGGACGCACAGGGGGTAACACTGAAGCTTTCTTT.

J is TRBJ1-2 and V is TRBV12-3 or TRBV12-4, with D tentatively TRBD1 (6 bases). Between the trimmed V and J ends, which lost 3 bases and 5 bases, there was a span of 10 bases. This CDR3 is 13 amino acids long. The CDR3 reads CASSFGQLYGYTF. CDR3 sequence (DNA): TGTGCCAGCAGTTTCGGACAGCTATATGGCTACACCTTC.

The rearrangement uses TRBV5-1 and TRBJ1-6; D gene uncertain. CDR3 length: 14 residues. Germline V gene data show CDR1 as SGHRS and CDR2 as YFSETQ. The germline V and J ends were trimmed by 0 bases and 7 bases, with 8 bases remaining between them. The CDR3 loop is CASSLETENSPLHF. CDR3 nucleotides: TGCGCCAGCAGCTTGGAGACGGAGAATTCACCCCTCCACTTT.

This chain connects TRBV5-1 to TRBJ2-7; D call uncertain. The germline gives CDR1 SGHRS, CDR2 YFSETQ. The V end lost 0 bases, the J end lost 0 bases, and 7 bases lay between the germline ends. The CDR3 spans 14 residues. CDR3 sequence reads: CASSLAGDSYEQYF. DNA of the CDR3: TGCGCCAGCAGCTTGGCTGGAGACTCCTACGAGCAGTACTTC.

This chain uses TRBV5-4 with TRBJ2-3; 7 bases align to TRBD2. This CDR3 has 15 residues. CDR1 and CDR2 (germline): SGHNT, YYREEE (reference sequence). The V and J ends lost 5 bases and 6 bases, in that order; junction bases with no gene match: 12. CDR3 nucleotides: TGTGCCAGCAGTTCGAGCGGGGCGGTCAGGGATACGCAGTATTTT. This sequence encodes CASSSSGAVRDTQYF.

The chain couples TRBV6-5 to TRBJ1-1; 7 nucleotides match TRBD1. The germline CDR1 and CDR2 sequences are MNHEY and SVGAGI. V lost 4 bases to trimming and J lost 7 bases; unmatched junction nucleotides: 6. The CDR3 runs to 13 residues. For the CDR3, the DNA is TGTGCCAGCAGTTCTGCCCGACAGGGTGAAGCTTTCTTT. This encodes CASSSARQGEAFF.

The chain uses TRBV19 and TRBJ2-2; 7 bases align to TRBD1. V lost 6 bases, J lost 0 bases, and 4 bases stayed unmatched. The CDR3 covers 15 residues. From germline, CDR1 is LNHDA and CDR2 SQIVND (reference sequence). CDR3 nucleotides: TGTGCCAGTAGACAGGGGTTCGCGAACACCGGGGAGCTGTTTTTT. Protein: CASRQGFANTGELFF.

The chain links TRBV30 to TRBJ2-7; D is unclear. The CDR3 has 14 residues. Trimming shortened V by 2 bases and J by 2 bases, and 13 bases separated the two germline ends. Germline V gives CDR1 GTSNPN, CDR2 SVGIG (reference sequence). CDR3 protein: CAWSFEVSTYEQYF. The CDR3 nucleotides are TGTGCCTGGAGTTTCGAAGTTAGTACCTACGAGCAGTACTTC.

V gene TRBV5-4 combines with J gene TRBJ2-5; 7 nucleotides agree with TRBD1. The germline V gene encodes CDR1 SGHNT and CDR2 YYREEE (reference sequence). V shed 0 bases and J 4 bases; nucleotides not matched to a gene: 6. This CDR3 has 15 residues. This CDR3 is CASSLAEGARETQYF. The CDR3 nucleotides are TGTGCCAGCAGCTTGGCCGAGGGGGCCCGAGAGACCCAGTACTTC.